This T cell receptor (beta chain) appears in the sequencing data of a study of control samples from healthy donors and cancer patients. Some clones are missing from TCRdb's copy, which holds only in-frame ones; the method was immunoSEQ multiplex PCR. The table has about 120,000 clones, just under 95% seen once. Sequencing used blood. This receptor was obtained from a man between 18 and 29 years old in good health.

The CDR3 region is CARDRVGYEQYF. The CDR3 DNA sequence: TGTGCCCGGGACCGGGTGGGCTACGAGCAGTACTTC. The rearrangement uses TRBV6-5 and TRBJ2-7, with D possibly called TRBD1 or TRBD2 (5 bases each). The CDR3 length is 12 residues. Germline loops: CDR1 MNHEY, CDR2 SVGAGI. Trimming removed 11 bases from V and 3 bases from J, with 14 bases in between.